This TCR beta chain was observed in a study of spatial heterogeneity in lung cancer (dated by TCRdb to about 2019). Regarding the complete study: Beta-chain transcripts were consistently detected in greater numbers than alpha-chain transcripts, which likely reflects a higher abundance of beta-chain transcripts. TCR transcript counts in tumor regions correlated strongly with a T cell transcriptional module score from matched bulk RNA-seq. In the raw uncorrected reads, each unique combination of TCR and UMI appeared more than ten times on average. In non-small cell lung cancer, the study quantitatively compared TCR alpha and beta repertoires across several tumor regions, matched nontumor lung, and blood. Nonsynonymous mutation counts, determined by whole-exome sequencing of tumor tissue, were related to TCR repertoire features. At surgery, both alpha and beta chains were TCR-sequenced in approximately 210 tumor regions, about 64 matched nontumor lung samples and 56 PBMC samples. Results and caveats for the whole study, not just this receptor: A correlation was observed between the number of expanded intratumoral alpha and beta TCRs and the tumor nonsynonymous mutation count. Counts of ubiquitous and regional expanded TCRs correlated with counts of ubiquitous and regional nonsynonymous mutations, respectively. Additional single-cell paired TCR alpha and beta sequencing was considered necessary to confirm, at a functional level, the hypothesis that regional TCRs recognize regional mutations. TCR-seq was estimated to cover only approximately 6.6% of tumor T cells for alpha chains and 13% for beta chains.

Here V drops 5 bases and J drops 10 bases, and the junction holds 8 bases not matched to any gene. The CDR3 starts with the cysteine, ends with the phenylalanine, and has 14 residues. The CDR3 DNA has 42 bases and is translated from base 1. In light of the paper, this sample's time point label describes: sample taken at primary tumor resection. The donors were some 70 patients from the lung TRACERx cohort who had early-stage, untreated non-small cell lung cancer. Without any cell sorting, TCR sequencing was performed on whole RNA extracted either from tumor and nontumor lung tissue or from cryopreserved PBMC samples. Only patients with enough RNA available from two or more tumor regions were chosen for TCR sequencing. Before selection, tumor and adjacent nontumor lung specimens were reviewed by a lung pathologist. This clonotype is categorized as large (0.1 to 1%). What antigen it recognizes has not been identified. The record has no base qualities; no much larger clone is one base away. Little can be read into the size of this beta chain, an off-target read in a library designed for alpha chains.

The method behind the library was 5' RACE. These reads were obtained on a NextSeq 500. To allow correction of PCR and sequencing errors, the TCR library protocol tagged every TCR cDNA molecule with a unique molecular identifier. As for how the authors treated the data: Decombinator tools were used for TCR identification, UMI-based error correction and CDR3 extraction. TCRs above a frequency of 2 per 1,000, corresponding to the top 1% of the tumor frequency distribution, were defined as expanded. Expanded tumor TCRs statistically deemed absent (corrected P<0.05) from at least one tumor region were classed as regional, and all other expanded tumor TCRs were classed as ubiquitous. Rényi diversity was computed with the R vegan package after subsampling each repertoire 100 times to 5,000 TCRs. To build CDR3 similarity networks, amino acid triplet string-kernel similarity was used, and CDR3s were connected when their pairwise similarity was above 0.82. The public reads were reanalyzed by TCRdb: fastp trimming at Q25, MiXCR alignment, in-frame beta chains only. Here each entry gathers all rows of one CDR3 protein and keeps the most common genes and DNA. The V and J calls here are based on TCRdb, not the publication. A total of roughly 400 distinct CDR3 sequences appear in this sample, 8% to 11% of them only once. The ten largest account for approximately 71% of the sample.

The clonotype was recovered from a male donor with early-stage non-small cell lung cancer. The rearranged segments are TRBV12-3 or TRBV12-4 and TRBJ1-4; 9 bases in between match TRBD1. Specimen: lung tumor tissue, collected at surgery. The DNA sequence is TGTGCCAGCAGTGGGGGACAGGGCCATAGAAAACTGTTTTTT. It translates as CASSGGQGHRKLFF.